Each of the 24 T cell receptor beta chains below was sequenced from the same sample in a study of shared clonotypes between healthy human individuals (dated by TCRdb to about 2020). Library generation was performed with the immunoSEQ multiplex PCR assay. TCRdb carries this immuneACCESS record with in-frame sequences only. Its versions omit some clonotypes, under half of them owing to an unresolved V gene in the studies checked, with the rest unexplained. This sample comprises about 300,000 clones, about 74% of them detected only once. The ten largest clones capture 10% of the sample. The sample taken for sequencing was memory CD4+ T cells sorted from blood. Read against the paper, the sample's cell subset or site label means: CD45RA-negative fraction. The receptors here all came from a man in his thirties or forties in good health.

This clone was recorded only once. This chain connects TRBV30 to TRBJ1-2, with D hard to call. V gave up 1 base and J gave up 8 bases, with 8 bases separating them. The CDR3 sequence is 11 residues long. From germline, CDR1 is GTSNPN and CDR2 SVGIG (reference sequence). The CDR3 DNA follows: TGTGCCTGGAGTGACCGTGACGGCTACACCTTC. This sequence encodes CAWSDRDGYTF.

Many counts were recorded for this clone. The chain couples TRBV7-2 to TRBJ1-2; 9 nucleotides agree with TRBD1. CDR1 and CDR2 from the germline V gene are SGHTA and FQGNSA. The CDR3 extends over 14 amino acids. The J segment lost 8 bases and the V segment lost 2 bases, leaving 6 bases of the junction unmatched. The CDR3 region has the DNA TGTGCCAGCAGCTTATTACAGGGGGCGGCCGGCTACACCTTC. Residues: CASSLLQGAAGYTF.

This sequence joins TRBV20-1 and TRBJ2-5; D may be TRBD1 or TRBD2 (6 bases each). Near its end, the DNA agrees better with TRBJ2-7, so the J call may be wrong. CDR3 length equals 10 residues. Germline-derived CDR1 and CDR2 are DFQATT and SNEGSKA (reference sequence). CDR3 in DNA: TGCAGCGCCGGGGGCCACGAGCAGTACTTC. Translation gives CSAGGHEQYF.

V usage is TRBV4-1 and J usage is TRBJ2-2; D is uncertain. The CDR3 extends over 16 amino acids. Germline CDR1 is MGHRA and CDR2 is YSYEKL. V gave up 4 bases and J gave up 4 bases, with 16 bases separating them. CDR3 sequence: CASSPHLAFLTGELFF. Written as DNA, the CDR3 is TGCGCCAGCAGCCCCCATCTTGCATTCCTCACCGGGGAGCTGTTTTTT.

V usage is TRBV27 and J usage is TRBJ2-7; TRBD2 agrees at 10 bases. V trimming: 5 bases; J trimming: 6 bases; junction bases outside the gene matches: 4. The CDR3 contains 13 residues. Germline CDR1 MNHEY, CDR2 SMNVEV (reference sequence). The CDR3 region is CASSVVAGGEQYF. CDR3 nucleotide sequence: TGTGCCAGCAGTGTGGTAGCGGGGGGCGAGCAGTACTTC.

The chain couples TRBV28 to TRBJ1-5; the D gene is possibly TRBD1 (5 bases). CDR3 length: 16 residues. Germline values: CDR1 MDHEN, CDR2 SYDVKM. Between the trimmed V and J ends, which lost 5 bases and 7 bases, there was a span of 21 bases. The CDR3 loop is CASSPKQGLLGQPQHF. For the CDR3, the DNA is TGTGCCAGCAGTCCCAAGCAGGGTTTACTGGGCCAGCCCCAGCATTTT. Complete variable domain (other parts from reference TRBV28 and TRBJ1-5): DVKVTQSSRYLVKRTGEKVFLECVQDMDHENMFWYRQDPGLGLRLIYFSYDVKMKEKGDIPEGYSVSREKKERFSLILESASTNQTSMYLCASSPKQGLLGQPQHFGDGTRLSIL.

V usage is TRBV11-3 and J usage is TRBJ1-5; D possibly corresponds to TRBD1 (6 bases). V dropped 5 bases and J dropped 6 bases, with 14 bases sitting between them. In germline, CDR1 is SGHNT, CDR2 YENEEA. The CDR3 is 14 residues long. CDR3 in amino acids: CASSTEKGGQPQHF. Here the CDR3 DNA reads TGTGCCAGCAGCACAGAGAAGGGGGGTCAGCCCCAGCATTTT. The complete variable domain, with remaining parts taken from reference TRBV11-3 and TRBJ1-5, reads EAGVVQSPRYKIIEKKQPVAFWCNPISGHNTLYWYLQNLGQGPELLIRYENEEAVDDSQLPKDRFSAERLKGVDSTLKIQPAELGDSAVYLCASSTEKGGQPQHFGDGTRLSIL.

This rearrangement joins TRBV7-8 to TRBJ2-7; D call uncertain. Trimming stripped 1 base from V and 4 bases from J, with 11 bases between. CDR3 length: 14 amino acids. From germline, CDR1 is SGHVS and CDR2 FQNEAQ. The CDR3 region has the DNA TGTGCCAGCAGCTTAGGTCACGCTGGTTACGAGCAGTACTTC. It translates to CASSLGHAGYEQYF.

This clone has just a few counts. The genes are TRBV2 and TRBJ2-7; D ambiguous. The length of the CDR3 is 12 residues. V was trimmed by 10 bases and J by 5 bases, leaving 15 bases between them. The germline CDR1 and CDR2 sequences are SNHLY and FYNNEI. CDR3 sequence reads: CATSWGFNEQYF. In DNA, the CDR3 is TGTGCCACCTCCTGGGGTTTCAACGAGCAGTACTTC.

The J gene is TRBJ2-2, the V gene TRBV18, with D possibly matching TRBD1 (6 bases). CDR1 is KGHSH and CDR2 is LQKENI in the germline V gene. This CDR3 contains 15 residues. V gave up 4 bases and J gave up 5 bases, with 14 bases separating them. In nucleotides, the CDR3 is TGTGCCAGCTCACATGACAGGTTCCAAACCGGGGAGCTGTTTTTT. Translating gives CASSHDRFQTGELFF.

This chain uses TRBV5-1 with TRBJ2-7; 7 bases are a match to TRBD1. Germline values: CDR1 SGHRS, CDR2 YFSETQ. This CDR3 is 16 amino acids long. The trim removed 0 bases at V and 3 bases at J, leaving 9 bases unmatched. CDR3 sequence (DNA): TGCGCCAGCAGCTTGGGGGGAACAGGGGTGGTCTACGAGCAGTACTTC. It codes for CASSLGGTGVVYEQYF.

The chain has TRBV4-3 and TRBJ2-3, with D perhaps matching TRBD1 (6 bases). The CDR3 runs to 14 residues. The V end lost 1 base, the J end lost 7 bases, and 12 bases lay between the germline ends. Germline V gives CDR1 LGHNA, CDR2 YSLEER. The CDR3 is CASSQGAGDHTQYF. The DNA of the CDR3 is TGCGCCAGCAGCCAAGGGGCAGGGGACCATACGCAGTATTTT.

In regard to this clone: A much larger clone sits a single nucleotide away, making a read error possible. The chain uses TRBV7-4 and TRBJ2-7, with D perhaps TRBD2 (5 bases). The CDR3 contains 12 residues. The V end was cut by 2 bases, the J end by 3 bases, with 5 bases between. The germline CDR1 and CDR2 sequences are SGHVT and SQSDAQ. DNA for the CDR3: TGTGCCAGCAGCTTAACTAGCTACGAGCAGTACTTC. This encodes CASSLTSYEQYF.

This chain uses TRBV6-5 with TRBJ1-2; no clear D gene. V was shortened by 0 bases and J by 0 bases, with 8 bases between the two germline ends. Germline assignment: CDR1 MNHEY and CDR2 SVGAGI. The CDR3 is 15 amino acids. CDR3: CASSYSYMANYGYTF. The CDR3 DNA is TGTGCCAGCAGTTACTCGTACATGGCTAACTATGGCTACACCTTC.

This clone was seen at least ten times. One end of the junction fails to match germline, which may point to a read error. The rearrangement uses TRBV14 and TRBJ1-4; 8 bases agree with TRBD1. Germline V lookup: CDR1 SGHDN, CDR2 FVKESK. The CDR3 spans 16 residues. The CDR3 is CASSQDPGQANQKLFF. The CDR3 DNA is TGTGCCAGCAGTCAAGACCCGGGACAGGCGAACCAGAAACTGTTTTTT. Full variable domain (rest looked up from reference TRBV14 and TRBJ1-4): EAGVTQFPSHSVIEKGQTVTLRCDPISGHDNLYWYRRVMGKEIKFLLHFVKESKQDESGMPNNRFLAERTGGTYSTLKVQPAELEDSGVYFCASSQDPGQANQKLFFGSGTQLSVL.

This clone occurred many times. The chain joins TRBV29-1 to TRBJ2-3; tentatively, D is TRBD2 (5 bases). CDR1 is SQVTM and CDR2 is ANQGSEA in the germline V gene. The CDR3 covers 12 residues. Trimming pared 6 bases from V and 2 bases from J, leaving 9 bases between. CDR3 sequence (DNA): TGCAGCGTCCTGCGGGTCACAGATACGCAGTATTTT. It codes for CSVLRVTDTQYF.

In this sample, this clone turned up a few times. The CDR3 bases are TGTGCCAGCAGCCGAACAGGGGGCTTTATATACGAGCAGTACTTC. Protein product: CASSRTGGFIYEQYF. This chain links TRBV5-6 with TRBJ2-7; 9 bases fit TRBD1. Germline CDR1 and CDR2: SGHDT and YYEEEE. J gave up 4 bases and V 4 bases, and 9 bases lay outside the gene matches. This CDR3 has 15 amino acids.

CDR3 nucleotide sequence: TGTGCCAGCAGCGTAGCTGGAGAGAACACCGGGGAGCTGTTTTTT. This gives the protein CASSVAGENTGELFF. V and J are TRBV9 and TRBJ2-2; no definite D call. Trimming took 0 bases from V and 1 from J, leaving 7 bases between them. CDR3 size: 15 residues. Germline V gene sequence: CDR1 SGDLS, CDR2 YYNGEE.

The chain recombines TRBV5-1 with TRBJ1-2, with 8 bases aligning to TRBD1. CDR3 size: 14 residues. In germline, CDR1 is SGHRS, CDR2 YFSETQ. The J segment lost 8 bases and the V segment lost 5 bases, leaving 11 bases of the junction unmatched. This chain's CDR3 is CASRPGQGGEGYTF. The CDR3 DNA reads as TGCGCCAGCAGGCCTGGACAGGGAGGGGAAGGCTACACCTTC.

The V and J genes are TRBV11-3 and TRBJ2-7; 9 positions agree with TRBD1. Germline CDR1 is SGHNT and CDR2 is YENEEA. The CDR3 totals 13 residues. The J segment lost 4 bases and the V segment lost 5 bases, leaving 3 bases of the junction unmatched. The CDR3: CASSEGQGYEQYF. The CDR3 DNA reads TGTGCCAGCAGCGAGGGACAGGGTTACGAGCAGTACTTC. Combining the CDR3 with reference TRBV11-3 and TRBJ2-7 gives the whole variable domain EAGVVQSPRYKIIEKKQPVAFWCNPISGHNTLYWYLQNLGQGPELLIRYENEEAVDDSQLPKDRFSAERLKGVDSTLKIQPAELGDSAVYLCASSEGQGYEQYFGPGTRLTVT.

The chain recombines TRBV2 with TRBJ1-5; D gene uncertain. Germline V gene data show CDR1 as SNHLY and CDR2 as FYNNEI. This CDR3 region has 15 residues. The V gene lost 4 bases and the J gene lost 6 bases, with 16 bases spanning the gap. CDR3 in DNA: TGTGCCAGCAGTGGTTCCGCAGGATCGGGTCAGCCCCAGCATTTT. Protein product: CASSGSAGSGQPQHF.

The chain couples TRBV30 to TRBJ2-3, with TRBD2 matching 10 bases. The CDR3 length is 16 residues. J gave up 7 bases and V 5 bases, and 15 bases lay outside the gene matches. Germline V gives CDR1 GTSNPN, CDR2 SVGIG (reference sequence). CDR3 nucleotide sequence: TGTGCCTGGGGGGGGCCAGAGCGGGAGGGCCTAAATACGCAGTATTTT. Residues: CAWGGPEREGLNTQYF. The whole variable domain, filled in from reference TRBV30 and TRBJ2-3, reads SQTIHQWPATLVQPVGSPLSLECTVEGTSNPNLYWYRQAAGRGLQLLFYSVGIGQISSEVPQNLSASRPQDRQFILSSKKLLLSDSGFYLCAWGGPEREGLNTQYFGPGTRLTVL.

In DNA, the CDR3 is TGCAGCGTTGCCGGTGGTAGCACAGATACGCAGTATTTT. Translated, it gives CSVAGGSTDTQYF. The rearrangement links TRBV29-1 to TRBJ2-3; D gene unclear. V was clipped by 4 bases and J by 0 bases, with 8 bases between them. The CDR3 runs 13 residues. The V gene's germline CDR1 is SQVTM and CDR2 ANQGSEA.

The J gene is TRBJ1-5, the V gene TRBV2; a weak D match, TRBD1 (5 bases). Trimming removed 7 bases from V and 7 bases from J, with 17 bases in between. The CDR3 totals 14 residues. Germline V gene lookup returns CDR1 SNHLY and CDR2 FYNNEI. CDR3 sequence reads: CASTLDGGEQPQHF. CDR3 nucleotides: TGTGCCAGCACTTTGGACGGGGGGGAACAGCCCCAGCATTTT.